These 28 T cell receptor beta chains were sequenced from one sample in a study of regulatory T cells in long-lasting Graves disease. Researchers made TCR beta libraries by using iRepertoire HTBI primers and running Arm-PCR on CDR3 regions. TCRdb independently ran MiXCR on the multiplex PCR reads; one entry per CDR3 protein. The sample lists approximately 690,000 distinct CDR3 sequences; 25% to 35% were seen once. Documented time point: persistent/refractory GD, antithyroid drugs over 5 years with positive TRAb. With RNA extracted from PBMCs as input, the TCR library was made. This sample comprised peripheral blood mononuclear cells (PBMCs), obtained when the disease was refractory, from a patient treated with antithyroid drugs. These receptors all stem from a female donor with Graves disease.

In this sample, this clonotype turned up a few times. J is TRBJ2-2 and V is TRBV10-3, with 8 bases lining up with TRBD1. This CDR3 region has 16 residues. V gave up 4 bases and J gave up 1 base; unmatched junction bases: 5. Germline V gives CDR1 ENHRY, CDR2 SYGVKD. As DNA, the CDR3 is TGTGCCATCAGTGCGACAGGGGAGTTGAACACCGGGGAGCTGTTTTTT. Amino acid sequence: CAISATGELNTGELFF.

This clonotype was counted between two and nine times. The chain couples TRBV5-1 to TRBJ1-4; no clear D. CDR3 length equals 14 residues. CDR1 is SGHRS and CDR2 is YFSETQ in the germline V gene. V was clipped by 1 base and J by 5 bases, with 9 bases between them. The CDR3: CASSLNGLNEKLFF. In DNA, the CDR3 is TGCGCCAGCAGCTTGAACGGACTGAATGAAAAACTGTTTTTT.

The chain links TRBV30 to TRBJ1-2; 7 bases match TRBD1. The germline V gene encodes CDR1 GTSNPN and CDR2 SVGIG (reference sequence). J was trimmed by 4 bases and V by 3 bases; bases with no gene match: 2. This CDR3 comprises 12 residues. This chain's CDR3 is CAWRQGSYGYTF. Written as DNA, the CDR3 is TGTGCCTGGAGACAGGGGAGCTATGGCTACACCTTC.

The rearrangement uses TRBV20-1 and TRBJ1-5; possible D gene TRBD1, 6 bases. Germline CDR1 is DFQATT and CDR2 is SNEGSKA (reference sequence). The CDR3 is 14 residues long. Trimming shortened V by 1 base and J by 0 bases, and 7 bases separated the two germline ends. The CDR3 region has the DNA TGCAGTGCTAGAGTACAGGGTAGCAATCAGCCCCAGCATTTT. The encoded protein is CSARVQGSNQPQHF.

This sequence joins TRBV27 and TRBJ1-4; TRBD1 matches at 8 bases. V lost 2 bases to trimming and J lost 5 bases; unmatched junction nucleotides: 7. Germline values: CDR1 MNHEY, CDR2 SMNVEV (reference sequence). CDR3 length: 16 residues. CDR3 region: CASSLVRSGGNEKLFF. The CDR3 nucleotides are TGTGCCAGCAGTTTAGTGCGGTCAGGGGGCAATGAAAAACTGTTTTTT.

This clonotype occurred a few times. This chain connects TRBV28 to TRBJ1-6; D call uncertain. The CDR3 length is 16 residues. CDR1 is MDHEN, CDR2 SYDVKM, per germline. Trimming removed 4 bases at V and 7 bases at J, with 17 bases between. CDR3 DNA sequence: TGTGCCAGCAGTTCGATGGGCAGCCGATCGAATTCACCCCTCCACTTT. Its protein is CASSSMGSRSNSPLHF.

The chain's CDR3 is CASSLRGGTREKTYEQYF. Here the CDR3 DNA reads TGTGCCAGCAGCTTAAGGGGTGGGACGAGGGAGAAGACCTACGAGCAGTACTTC. This rearrangement joins TRBV7-9 to TRBJ2-7; tentatively, D is TRBD1 or TRBD2 (5 bases each). Looked up from germline, CDR1 is SEHNR and CDR2 is FQNEAQ (reference sequence). The CDR3 length is 18 residues. Trimming cost V 2 bases and J 2 bases, with 22 bases left between them.

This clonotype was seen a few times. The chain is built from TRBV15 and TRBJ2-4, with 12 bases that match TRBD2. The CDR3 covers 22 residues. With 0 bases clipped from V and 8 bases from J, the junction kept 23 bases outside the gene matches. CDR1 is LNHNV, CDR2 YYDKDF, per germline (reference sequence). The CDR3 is CATSRDGRAGGSRLAGEDIQYF. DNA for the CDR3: TGTGCCACCAGCAGAGATGGTAGGGCAGGAGGTAGCCGACTAGCGGGAGAGGACATTCAGTACTTC.

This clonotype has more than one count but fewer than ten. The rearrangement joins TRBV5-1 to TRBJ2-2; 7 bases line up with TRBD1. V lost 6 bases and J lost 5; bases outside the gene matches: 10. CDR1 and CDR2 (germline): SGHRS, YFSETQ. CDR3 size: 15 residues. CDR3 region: CASTRTTGKTGELFF. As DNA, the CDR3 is TGCGCCAGCACCCGGACGACAGGGAAGACCGGGGAGCTGTTTTTT.

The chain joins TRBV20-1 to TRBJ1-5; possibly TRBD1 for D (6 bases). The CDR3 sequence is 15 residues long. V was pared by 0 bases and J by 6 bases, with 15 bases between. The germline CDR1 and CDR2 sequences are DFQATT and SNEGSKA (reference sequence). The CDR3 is CSARDPGAQGQPQHF. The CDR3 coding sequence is TGCAGTGCTAGAGATCCGGGGGCGCAGGGTCAGCCCCAGCATTTT.

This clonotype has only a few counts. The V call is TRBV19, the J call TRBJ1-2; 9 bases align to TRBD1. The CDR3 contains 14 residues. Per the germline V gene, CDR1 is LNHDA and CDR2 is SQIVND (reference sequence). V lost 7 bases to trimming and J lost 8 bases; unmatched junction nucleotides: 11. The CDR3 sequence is CASTSSWTGEGYTF. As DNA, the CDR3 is TGTGCCAGTACCTCGTCATGGACAGGGGAGGGCTACACCTTC.

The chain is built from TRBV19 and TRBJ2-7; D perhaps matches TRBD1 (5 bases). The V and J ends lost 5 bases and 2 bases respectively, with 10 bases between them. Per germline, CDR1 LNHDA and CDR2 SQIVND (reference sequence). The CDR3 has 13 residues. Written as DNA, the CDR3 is TGTGCCAGTAGTTCCCCAGGGACCTACGAGCAGTACTTC. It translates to CASSSPGTYEQYF.

The CDR3 sequence: CASTPGVVSTEIDAIAKNIQYF. Here the CDR3 DNA reads TGTGCCAGTACCCCCGGGGTAGTCTCGACGGAGATAGATGCCATAGCCAAAAACATTCAGTACTTC. This chain links TRBV19 with TRBJ2-4; the D gene is possibly TRBD2 (5 bases). Germline assignment: CDR1 LNHDA and CDR2 SQIVND (reference sequence). The CDR3 is 22 amino acids. With 7 bases removed from V and 0 bases from J, the gap between germline ends came to 34 bases.

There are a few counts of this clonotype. The CDR3 DNA reads as TGTGCCAGCAGTCCCGGAGGGCCGGGCAATGAGCAGTTCTTC. It yields the protein CASSPGGPGNEQFF. The J gene is TRBJ2-1, the V gene TRBV28, with D possibly TRBD2 on 6 matching bases. Germline V gives CDR1 MDHEN, CDR2 SYDVKM. V lost 5 bases to trimming and J lost 6 bases, with 14 bases between them. There are 14 residues in the CDR3. The full variable domain, with the rest looked up from reference TRBV28 and TRBJ2-1, is DVKVTQSSRYLVKRTGEKVFLECVQDMDHENMFWYRQDPGLGLRLIYFSYDVKMKEKGDIPEGYSVSREKKERFSLILESASTNQTSMYLCASSPGGPGNEQFFGPGTRLTVL.

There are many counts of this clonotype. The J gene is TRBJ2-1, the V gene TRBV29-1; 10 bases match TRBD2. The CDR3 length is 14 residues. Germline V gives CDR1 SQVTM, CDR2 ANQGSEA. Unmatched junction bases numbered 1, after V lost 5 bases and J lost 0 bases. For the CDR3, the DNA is TGCAGCGTTCAGCGGGAGGGCTCCTACAATGAGCAGTTCTTC. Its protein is CSVQREGSYNEQFF.

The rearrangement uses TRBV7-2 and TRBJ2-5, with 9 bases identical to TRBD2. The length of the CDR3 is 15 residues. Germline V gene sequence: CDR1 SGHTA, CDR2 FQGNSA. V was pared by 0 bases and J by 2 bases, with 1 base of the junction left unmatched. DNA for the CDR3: TGTGCCAGCAGCTTAGCGGGACTAGCTCAAGAGACCCAGTACTTC. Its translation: CASSLAGLAQETQYF.

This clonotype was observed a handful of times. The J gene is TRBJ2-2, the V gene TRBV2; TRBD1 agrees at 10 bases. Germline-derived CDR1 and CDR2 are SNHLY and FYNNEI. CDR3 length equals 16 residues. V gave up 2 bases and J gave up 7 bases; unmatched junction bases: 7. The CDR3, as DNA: TGTGCCAGCAGTGAAAGGGGACAGGGGTTTATCGGGGAGCTGTTTTTT. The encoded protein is CASSERGQGFIGELFF.

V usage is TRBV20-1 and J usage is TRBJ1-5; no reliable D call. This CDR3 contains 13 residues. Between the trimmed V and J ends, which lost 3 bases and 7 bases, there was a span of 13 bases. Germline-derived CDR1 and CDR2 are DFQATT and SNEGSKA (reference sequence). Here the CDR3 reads CSASQGREQPQHF. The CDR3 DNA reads TGCAGTGCTAGTCAAGGTCGTGAACAGCCCCAGCATTTT.

The CDR3 region is CASSLGVRGSEAFF. The CDR3 DNA reads as TGCGCCAGCAGCTTGGGGGTCAGGGGTTCGGAAGCTTTCTTT. The rearrangement links TRBV5-1 to TRBJ1-1, with a possible D match to TRBD1 (6 bases). V was clipped by 0 bases and J by 8 bases, with 14 bases between them. This CDR3 has 14 residues. The germline V gene encodes CDR1 SGHRS and CDR2 YFSETQ.

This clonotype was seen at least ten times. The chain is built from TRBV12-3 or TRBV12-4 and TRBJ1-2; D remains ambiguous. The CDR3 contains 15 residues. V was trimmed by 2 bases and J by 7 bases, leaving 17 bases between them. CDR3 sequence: CASSLLATSAGGYTF. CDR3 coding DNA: TGTGCCAGCAGTTTACTTGCTACTAGTGCCGGTGGCTACACCTTC.

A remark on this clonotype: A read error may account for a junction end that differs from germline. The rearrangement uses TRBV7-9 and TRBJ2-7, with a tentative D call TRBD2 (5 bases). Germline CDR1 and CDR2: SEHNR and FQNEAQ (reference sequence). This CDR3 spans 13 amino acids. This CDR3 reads CANSLDPGKEQYF. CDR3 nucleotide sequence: TGTGCCAACAGCTTAGATCCGGGGAAGGAGCAGTACTTC.

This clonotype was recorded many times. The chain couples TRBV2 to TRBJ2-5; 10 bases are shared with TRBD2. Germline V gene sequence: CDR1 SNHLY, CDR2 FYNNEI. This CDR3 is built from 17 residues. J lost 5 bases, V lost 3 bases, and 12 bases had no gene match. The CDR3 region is CASSDPRASGSFETQYF. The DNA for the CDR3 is TGTGCCAGCAGTGACCCCCGGGCTAGCGGGAGTTTTGAGACCCAGTACTTC.

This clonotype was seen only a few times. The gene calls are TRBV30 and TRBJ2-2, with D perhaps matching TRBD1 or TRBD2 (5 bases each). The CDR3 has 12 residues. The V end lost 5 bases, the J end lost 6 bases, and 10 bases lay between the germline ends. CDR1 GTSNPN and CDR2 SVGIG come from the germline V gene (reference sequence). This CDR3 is CAWARGPGELFF. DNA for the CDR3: TGTGCCTGGGCGAGGGGCCCCGGGGAGCTGTTTTTT.

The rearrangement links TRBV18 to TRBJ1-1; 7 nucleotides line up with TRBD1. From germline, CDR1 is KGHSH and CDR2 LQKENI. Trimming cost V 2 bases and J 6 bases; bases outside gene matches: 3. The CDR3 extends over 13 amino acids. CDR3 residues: CASSPNRGPEAFF. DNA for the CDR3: TGTGCCAGCTCACCAAACAGGGGCCCTGAAGCTTTCTTT.

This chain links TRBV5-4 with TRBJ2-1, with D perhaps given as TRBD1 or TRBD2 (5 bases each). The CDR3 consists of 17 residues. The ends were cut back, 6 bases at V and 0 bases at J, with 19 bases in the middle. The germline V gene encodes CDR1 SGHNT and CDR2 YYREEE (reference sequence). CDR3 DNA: TGTGCCAGCAACCCAAACCCTAGGGACCACTCCTACAATGAGCAGTTCTTC. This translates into CASNPNPRDHSYNEQFF.

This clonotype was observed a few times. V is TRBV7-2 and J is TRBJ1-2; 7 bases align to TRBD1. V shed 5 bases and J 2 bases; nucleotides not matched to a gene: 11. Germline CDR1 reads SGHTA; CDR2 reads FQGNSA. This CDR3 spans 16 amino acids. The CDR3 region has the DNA TGTGCCAGCAGCAATAGAGGGGGCTCGGGGAACTATGGCTACACCTTC. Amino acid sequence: CASSNRGGSGNYGYTF.

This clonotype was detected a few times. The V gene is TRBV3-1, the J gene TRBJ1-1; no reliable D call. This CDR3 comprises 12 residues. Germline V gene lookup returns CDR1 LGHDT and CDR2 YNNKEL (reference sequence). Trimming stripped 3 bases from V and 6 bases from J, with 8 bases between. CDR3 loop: CASSHLGAEAFF. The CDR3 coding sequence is TGTGCCAGCAGCCACTTGGGAGCTGAAGCTTTCTTT.

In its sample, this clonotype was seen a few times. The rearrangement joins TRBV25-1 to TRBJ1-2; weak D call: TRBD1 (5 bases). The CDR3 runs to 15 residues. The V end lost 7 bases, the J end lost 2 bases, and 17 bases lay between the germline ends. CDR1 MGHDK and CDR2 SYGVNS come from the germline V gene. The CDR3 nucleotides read TGTGCCAGCACTCCTCCTCAGGGCGCAAACTATGGCTACACCTTC. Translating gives CASTPPQGANYGYTF.